Detailed here is one T cell receptor (beta chain). The data derive from a study of blood T cell repertoires in COVID-19. Study information: Samples representing acute and convalescent COVID-19 were sourced from the United States, Italy and Spain. Nucleic acid was either cDNA or gDNA, and it came from T cells, B-cell-depleted T cells, or PBMCs.

Per the study methods: Reference gene primer amplification yielded estimated nucleated cell counts. The protocol was immunoSEQ multiplex PCR, while the TCRdb copy is restricted to in-frame clones and leaves out a portion. The V and J calls and clone size come from that table; D and trimming were worked out from the DNA. The profile shows approximately 69,000 clones, roughly 83% of them singletons. The specimen was peripheral blood. The sequence came from a woman over 75 with acute or convalescent COVID-19.

CDR3 in amino acids: CASSSNYEQYF. The CDR3 DNA is TGTGCCAGTAGTTCTAACTACGAGCAGTACTTC. The chain links TRBV19 to TRBJ2-7; unclear D gene. Germline CDR1 is LNHDA and CDR2 is SQIVND (reference sequence). V lost 5 bases, J lost 3 bases, and 5 bases lay in between. This CDR3 has 11 amino acids.